The entry that follows covers one TCR beta chain sequence. Its antigen is unidentified. This entry belongs to a study of T cell responses to AZD1222 COVID-19 vaccine. Points from the study as a whole: Spike-specific TCR breadth and depth rose after two AZD1222 doses.

Germline values: CDR1 SGHTA, CDR2 FQGNSA. V lost 8 bases and J lost 2, with 12 bases in between. The CDR3 is made up of 13 amino acids. Clones were sequenced by immunoSEQ multiplex PCR, and TCRdb holds only the in-frame ones, with some missing. Here the sample spans approximately 150,000 clones, around 90% being singletons. The sequenced sample was peripheral blood, obtained 28 days after the second dose of the MenACWY control vaccine. This sequence originates from an adult who received the MenACWY meningococcal vaccine as a control. The chain couples TRBV7-2 to TRBJ1-2, with D possibly being TRBD1 (5 bases). The CDR3 loop reads CASSQGRNYGYTF. The DNA for the CDR3 is TGTGCCAGCTCTCAGGGTCGCAACTATGGCTACACCTTC.